The rows below give T cell receptor beta chains drawn from one sample of a study of vaccination and CD4 T cells after COVID-19. Which antigens these TCRs recognize remains unknown. TCRdb redid the calling of the PCR reads with MiXCR, one entry per CDR3 protein. The sample records over 10,000 distinct CDR3 sequences, roughly 45% being singletons. Specimen: CD4+ T cells from blood, cultured in vitro. Receptor source: a human donor who had recovered from COVID-19. The CDR3 runs from the conserved cysteine through the conserved F or W. Fields, in order: CDR3 protein, CDR3 DNA, D gene, V gene, clone size, J gene. A D gene is named only where the DNA matches it firmly. Size values are once, few and many counts, or a class for expanded clones, and some rows have none.

CDR3 protein: CASSSGTSGRGQETQYF
CDR3 DNA: TGTGCCAGCAGCTCCGGGACTAGCGGGAGGGGACAAGAGACCCAGTACTTC
D gene: TRBD2
V gene: TRBV11-3
clone size: .
J gene: TRBJ2-5

CDR3 protein: CASTRGGVRETQYF
CDR3 DNA: TGTGCCAGCACCCGAGGGGGTGTGCGGGAGACCCAGTACTTC
D gene: .
V gene: TRBV25-1
clone size: few
J gene: TRBJ2-5

CDR3 protein: CASSFPGRGYTF
CDR3 DNA: TGTGCCAGCAGTTTTCCGGGACGTGGCTACACCTTC
D gene: .
V gene: TRBV27
clone size: .
J gene: TRBJ1-2

CDR3 protein: CASLYGYTF
CDR3 DNA: TGCGCCAGCCTTTATGGCTACACCTTC
D gene: .
V gene: TRBV10-1
clone size: few
J gene: TRBJ1-2

CDR3 protein: CASSIGDRNTGELFF
CDR3 DNA: TGTGCCAGTAGTATAGGTGACAGAAACACCGGGGAGCTGTTTTTT
D gene: .
V gene: TRBV19
clone size: few
J gene: TRBJ2-2

CDR3 protein: CASSPTRTYNSPLHF
CDR3 DNA: TGTGCCAGCAGTCCCACTCGTACCTATAATTCACCCCTCCACTTT
D gene: .
V gene: TRBV2
clone size: .
J gene: TRBJ1-6

CDR3 protein: CASSLPGSGRGTDTQYF
CDR3 DNA: TGTGCCAGCAGCCTTCCAGGGAGCGGGAGGGGGACTGATACGCAGTATTTT
D gene: TRBD2
V gene: TRBV7-2
clone size: few
J gene: TRBJ2-3

CDR3 protein: CASSLVGGQSGANVLTF
CDR3 DNA: TGTGCCAGCAGCTTAGTGGGAGGTCAGTCAGGGGCCAACGTCCTGACTTTC
D gene: .
V gene: TRBV7-2
clone size: .
J gene: TRBJ2-6

CDR3 protein: CASGFSGNYGYTF
CDR3 DNA: TGTGCTAGTGGTTTCTCCGGAAACTATGGCTACACCTTC
D gene: .
V gene: TRBV12-5
clone size: .
J gene: TRBJ1-2

CDR3 protein: CASSLEDGQPQHF
CDR3 DNA: TGTGCCAGCAGTTTAGAGGATGGTCAGCCCCAGCATTTT
D gene: .
V gene: TRBV12-3/TRBV12-4
clone size: .
J gene: TRBJ1-5

CDR3 protein: CASSIGGGQGLSYGYTF
CDR3 DNA: TGTGCCAGTAGTATAGGGGGGGGACAGGGCTTAAGCTATGGCTACACCTTC
D gene: TRBD1
V gene: TRBV19
clone size: .
J gene: TRBJ1-2

CDR3 protein: CASSYSIGESSYGYTF
CDR3 DNA: TGTGCCAGCAGTTACTCGATAGGAGAAAGCTCCTATGGCTACACCTTC
D gene: .
V gene: TRBV6-5
clone size: few
J gene: TRBJ1-2

CDR3 protein: CASSIGQGGNQPQHF
CDR3 DNA: TGTGCCAGTAGTATAGGACAGGGGGGCAATCAGCCCCAGCATTTT
D gene: TRBD1
V gene: TRBV19
clone size: .
J gene: TRBJ1-5

CDR3 protein: CASSSGQGAPRDGYTF
CDR3 DNA: TGTGCCAGCAGCTCGGGACAGGGAGCCCCGCGGGATGGCTACACCTTC
D gene: TRBD1
V gene: TRBV5-4
clone size: few
J gene: TRBJ1-2

CDR3 protein: CASSPLRSYNEQFF
CDR3 DNA: TGTGCCAGCAGCCCCCTTCGCTCCTACAATGAGCAGTTCTTC
D gene: .
V gene: TRBV11-2
clone size: .
J gene: TRBJ2-1

CDR3 protein: CASSFGQGSDQPQHF
CDR3 DNA: TGTGCCAGCAGTTTCGGACAGGGCTCCGATCAGCCCCAGCATTTT
D gene: TRBD1
V gene: TRBV28
clone size: .
J gene: TRBJ1-5

CDR3 protein: CSARMTAANTEAFF
CDR3 DNA: TGCAGTGCTAGAATGACGGCAGCGAACACTGAAGCTTTCTTT
D gene: .
V gene: TRBV20-1
clone size: .
J gene: TRBJ1-1

CDR3 protein: CASSPDRDQPQHF
CDR3 DNA: TGTGCCAGCAGCCCAGACAGGGATCAGCCCCAGCATTTT
D gene: TRBD1
V gene: TRBV5-8
clone size: .
J gene: TRBJ1-5

CDR3 protein: CASSLADTIYF
CDR3 DNA: TGTGCCAGCAGCTTAGCCGACACCATATATTTT
D gene: .
V gene: TRBV7-2
clone size: .
J gene: TRBJ1-3

CDR3 protein: CSATSSGTGFNSPLHF
CDR3 DNA: TGCAGTGCGACATCGAGTGGGACAGGCTTTAATTCACCCCTCCACTTT
D gene: TRBD1
V gene: TRBV20-1
clone size: .
J gene: TRBJ1-6

CDR3 protein: CASKDLSGNTIYF
CDR3 DNA: TGTGCCAGTAAGGACCTCTCTGGAAACACCATATATTTT
D gene: .
V gene: TRBV19
clone size: once
J gene: TRBJ1-3

CDR3 protein: CSAAQGGSKNIQYF
CDR3 DNA: TGCAGTGCAGCTCAGGGGGGGTCCAAAAACATTCAGTACTTC
D gene: .
V gene: TRBV20-1
clone size: few
J gene: TRBJ2-4

CDR3 protein: CASSFGWTGGRTNEKLFF
CDR3 DNA: TGTGCCAGCAGCTTTGGGTGGACAGGGGGAAGGACTAATGAAAAACTGTTTTTT
D gene: TRBD1
V gene: TRBV7-9
clone size: .
J gene: TRBJ1-4

CDR3 protein: CASSFRTRGELFF
CDR3 DNA: TGTGCCAGCAGTTTCCGCACTAGGGGGGAGCTGTTTTTT
D gene: .
V gene: TRBV27
clone size: few
J gene: TRBJ2-2

CDR3 protein: CASSPAGQNEKLFF
CDR3 DNA: TGTGCCAGCAGCCCGGCGGGGCAGAATGAAAAACTGTTTTTT
D gene: .
V gene: TRBV7-9
clone size: .
J gene: TRBJ1-4

CDR3 protein: CASSQDRGISQYF
CDR3 DNA: TGTGCCAGCAGCCAAGATCGGGGGATATCGCAGTATTTT
D gene: .
V gene: TRBV4-2
clone size: .
J gene: TRBJ2-3

CDR3 protein: CASSFQPQGAYNYGYTF
CDR3 DNA: TGCGCCAGCAGCTTCCAGCCACAGGGGGCCTATAACTATGGCTACACCTTC
D gene: TRBD1
V gene: TRBV5-1
clone size: few
J gene: TRBJ1-2

CDR3 protein: CSARDRTSSYEQYF
CDR3 DNA: TGCAGTGCGAGGGACAGGACAAGCTCCTACGAGCAGTACTTC
D gene: TRBD1
V gene: TRBV20-1
clone size: .
J gene: TRBJ2-7

CDR3 protein: CASTRDGAYEQYF
CDR3 DNA: TGTGCCAGCACCCGGGACGGTGCCTACGAGCAGTACTTC
D gene: .
V gene: TRBV6-1
clone size: .
J gene: TRBJ2-7

CDR3 protein: CSVGQLNTEAFF
CDR3 DNA: TGCAGCGTGGGACAGCTGAACACTGAAGCTTTCTTT
D gene: TRBD1
V gene: TRBV29-1
clone size: .
J gene: TRBJ1-1

CDR3 protein: CASGPGVGSNQPQHF
CDR3 DNA: TGTGCCAGCGGTCCGGGAGTCGGTAGCAATCAGCCCCAGCATTTT
D gene: .
V gene: TRBV12-3/TRBV12-4
clone size: few
J gene: TRBJ1-5